This paragraph covers one T cell receptor (beta chain) sequence. Its antigen remains unidentified. It was focal radiation plus CTLA-4 blockade with ipilimumab that patients with chemo-refractory metastatic non-small-cell lung cancer received. Germline trimming cut 5 bases from V and 7 bases from J; bases unmatched to any gene: 5. Per the germline V gene, CDR1 is SGHTA and CDR2 is FQGNSA. The CDR3 sequence is 13 residues long. The data belong to a study of radiotherapy plus CTLA-4 blockade in lung cancer. TCRdb's copy holds only in-frame clones and misses some; the assay was immunoSEQ multiplex PCR. The sample shows roughly 90,000 clones, about two thirds of them seen only once. Study findings and constraints: Per reports, early blood T cell clone dynamics, plus interferon-beta, forecast response most strongly. Once radiotherapy plus ipilimumab had been given, TCR clones derived from tumor expanded in blood.

The gene calls are TRBV7-2 and TRBJ1-1; 9 bases match TRBD1. This receptor was taken from a human donor with non-small cell lung cancer that progressed on radiotherapy plus ipilimumab. The sequencing here drew on peripheral blood, taken from a patient treated with radiotherapy plus ipilimumab. The CDR3 DNA reads as TGTGCCAGCAGCCCACAGGGGGCTAGTGAAGCTTTCTTT. Translation: CASSPQGASEAFF.